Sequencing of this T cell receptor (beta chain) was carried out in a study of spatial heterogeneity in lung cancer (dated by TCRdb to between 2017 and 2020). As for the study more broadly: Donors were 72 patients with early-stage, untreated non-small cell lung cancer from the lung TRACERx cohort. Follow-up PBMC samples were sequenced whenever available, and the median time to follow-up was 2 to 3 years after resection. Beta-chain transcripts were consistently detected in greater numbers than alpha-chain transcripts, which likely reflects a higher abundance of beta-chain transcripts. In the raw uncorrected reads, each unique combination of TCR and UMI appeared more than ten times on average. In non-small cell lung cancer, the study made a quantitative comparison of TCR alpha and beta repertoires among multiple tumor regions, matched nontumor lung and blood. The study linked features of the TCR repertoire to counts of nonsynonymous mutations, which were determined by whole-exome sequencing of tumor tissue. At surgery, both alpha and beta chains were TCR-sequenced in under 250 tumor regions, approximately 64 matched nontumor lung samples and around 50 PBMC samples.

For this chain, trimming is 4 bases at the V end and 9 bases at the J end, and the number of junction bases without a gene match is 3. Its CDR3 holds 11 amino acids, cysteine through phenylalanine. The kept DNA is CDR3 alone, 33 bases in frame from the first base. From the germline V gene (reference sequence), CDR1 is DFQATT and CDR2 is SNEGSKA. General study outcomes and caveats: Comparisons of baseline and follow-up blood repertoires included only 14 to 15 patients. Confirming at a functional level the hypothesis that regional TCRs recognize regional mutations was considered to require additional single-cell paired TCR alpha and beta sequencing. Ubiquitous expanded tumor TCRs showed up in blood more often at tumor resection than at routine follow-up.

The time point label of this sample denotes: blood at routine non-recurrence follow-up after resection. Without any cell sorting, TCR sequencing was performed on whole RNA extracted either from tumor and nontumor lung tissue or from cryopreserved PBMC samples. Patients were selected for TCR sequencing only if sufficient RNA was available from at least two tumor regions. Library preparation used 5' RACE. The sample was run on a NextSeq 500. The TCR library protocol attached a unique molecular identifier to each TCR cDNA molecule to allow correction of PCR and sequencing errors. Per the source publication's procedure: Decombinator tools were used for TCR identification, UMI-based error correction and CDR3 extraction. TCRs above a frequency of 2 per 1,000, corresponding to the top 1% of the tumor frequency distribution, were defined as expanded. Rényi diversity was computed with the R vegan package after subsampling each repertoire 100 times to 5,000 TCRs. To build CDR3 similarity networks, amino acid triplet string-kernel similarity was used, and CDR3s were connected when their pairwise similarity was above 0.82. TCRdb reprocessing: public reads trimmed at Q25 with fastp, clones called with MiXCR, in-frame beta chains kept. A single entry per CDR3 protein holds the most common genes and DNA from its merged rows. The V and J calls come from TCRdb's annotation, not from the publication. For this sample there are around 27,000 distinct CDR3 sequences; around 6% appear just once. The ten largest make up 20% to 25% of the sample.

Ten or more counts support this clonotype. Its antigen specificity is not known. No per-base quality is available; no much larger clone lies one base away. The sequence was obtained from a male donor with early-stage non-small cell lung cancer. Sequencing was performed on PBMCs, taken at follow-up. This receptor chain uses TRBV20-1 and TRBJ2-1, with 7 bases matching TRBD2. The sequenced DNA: TGCAGTGCTACTCCGGGGGGTGAGCAGTTCTTC. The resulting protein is CSATPGGEQFF.